The TCR beta chain described here comes from a study of blood T cell repertoires in COVID-19 (dated by TCRdb to the early 2020s). Some background on the complete study: Samples covering the acute and convalescent phases of COVID-19 were provided by collaborators in the United States, Italy and Spain. The material from the prospective study consisted of cDNA or gDNA derived from T cells, B-cell-depleted T cells, or PBMCs. The sample metadata nearly always contained a de-identified subject ID, COVID-19 status, age in years and sex. Subjects who had been exposed to COVID-19, were actively infected with it, or had recovered from it provided the deeply sampled blood TCRbeta repertoires that made up the dataset. The samples were drawn from the first 160 participants of the ongoing ImmuneRACE study and from roughly 1,300 subjects provided by 6 global collaborators. Where available, HLA class I and class II types were taken from metadata supplied by the sample provider and were not determined by assay-based typing. A freely available public database, intended as a resource for researchers studying the immune response to SARS-CoV-2, is where the repertoires were released. What the authors observed across the whole study: How much clinical and demographic metadata was included differed by source and by participant, and the metadata was provided uncurated.

Trimmed from V: 0 bases; trimmed from J: 0 bases; junction bases lacking a gene match: 15. Reading from cysteine to phenylalanine, the CDR3 counts 21 amino acids. The retained sequence is limited to the CDR3, 63 bases, with the frame set at the first base. As encoded in the germline V gene, CDR1 is LGHNA while CDR2 is YNFKEQ. About this clone itself: There is no known antigen for this receptor. Qualities for individual bases were not recorded, and no much larger clone is one base off.

The immunoSEQ Assay, a bias-controlled multiplex PCR, was used to amplify TCRbeta CDR3 regions from genomic DNA. The paper's data handling went like this. The number of nucleated cells in each sample was estimated by amplification of reference gene primers within the assay. Sequence reads were collapsed and filtered to measure the absolute abundance of every unique TCRbeta CDR3 rearrangement. Productive Simpson clonality was computed per sample as the square root of Simpson's diversity index over productive rearrangements. TCRdb obtained this table from immuneACCESS and retained in-frame rearrangements with V and J assigned. These tables miss some clones; where compared with another copy, unresolved V genes account for less than half of the shortfall, and the remainder is unexplained. For V, J and clone size, that table is used; D and trimming come from the DNA. This sample has some 300,000 clones in its table, and roughly 91% of those were observed once. The ten largest clones take up about 8.4% of the sample.

Participants in the prospective study were aged 18 to 89 years, lived in 24 United States geographic areas, and enrolled through a virtual design. Cohort assignment in the prospective study relied on participant-reported clinical history from a screening survey and a study questionnaire. Recovered participants in ImmuneRACE Cohort 3 were defined as having two consecutive negative NP/OP PCR tests, clearance from a healthcare professional, or resolution of symptoms. In the prospective study, whole blood, serum and a nasopharyngeal or oropharyngeal swab were collected from each participant by mobile phlebotomists. Participants in the prospective study had the option to provide additional blood draws and questionnaires over a 2-month period. Before DNA extraction, prospective study blood samples were shipped either frozen or at room temperature.

Material for sequencing was PBMCs or T cells enriched from blood (not recorded which). The receptor comes from a woman in her twenties or thirties who had recovered from COVID-19. The chain is made from TRBV4-2 and TRBJ2-2, and TRBD2 matches 8 of the central bases. The DNA sequence follows: TGTGCCAGCAGCCAAGATTTTTTCAGCGGGAGAAGGCTTTCGAACACCGGGGAGCTGTTTTTT. It translates to CASSQDFFSGRRLSNTGELFF.